Described below is a single TCR beta chain sequence and its context. The antigen is not known. The record originates from a study of T cell clones after liver transplantation. Study-wide results and limits: A significant post-transplant drop in circulating graft-donor-reactive CD4 TCRbeta sequences occurred in most of the 8 subjects.

The repertoire was sequenced with immunoSEQ multiplex PCR; TCRdb's copy has only in-frame clones and lacks some. The profile shows more than 75,000 clones, nearly 85% of them singletons. Trimming removed 3 bases from V and 4 bases from J; junction bases left unmatched: 12. Germline loops: CDR1 MDHEN, CDR2 SYDVKM. The CDR3 sequence is 17 residues long. This TCR was sampled from a human patient who received a liver transplant. Part of the T cell pool may stem from the graft donor. The sequenced sample was CD4+ T cells from blood, obtained 46 months after liver transplant. This rearrangement joins TRBV28 to TRBJ2-7; 10 bases are shared with TRBD1. The CDR3 reads CASSFSPRRTGGYEQYF. CDR3 in DNA: TGTGCCAGCAGTTTCTCCCCTAGACGGACAGGGGGATACGAGCAGTACTTC.